Listed below are T cell receptor beta chains from one sample, sequenced in a study of T cells after yellow fever vaccination. TCRdb used MiXCR to reprocess the 5' RACE reads, holding one entry per CDR3 protein. This sample has roughly 45,000 distinct CDR3 sequences, with 6.8% found just once. Here the sequenced sample was CD8+ T cells not binding an NS4B(214-222) dextramer, sorted from PBMCs, taken 45 days after the yellow fever booster vaccination. The receptors derive from a man in his thirties or forties who received the YFV17D yellow fever vaccine. CDR3s include the opening cysteine and the closing phenylalanine or tryptophan. A D gene is named only where the DNA matches it firmly. Expanded clones get a size class; other rows say once, few or many, or leave the size out.

abundance | j_gene | d_gene | v_gene | CDR3aa | CDR3nt
many | TRBJ1-5 | TRBD1 | TRBV7-9 | CASSLAQGAIGQPQHF | TGTGCCAGCAGCTTGGCCCAGGGGGCGATAGGTCAGCCCCAGCATTTT
many | TRBJ2-2 | NA | TRBV29-1 | CSVEEQGANTGELFF | TGCAGCGTTGAAGAACAGGGAGCTAACACCGGGGAGCTGTTTTTT
many | TRBJ2-5 | TRBD2 | TRBV20-1 | CSAGLAIPQTQYF | TGCAGTGCGGGACTAGCGATCCCCCAGACCCAGTACTTC
many | TRBJ1-5 | TRBD1 | TRBV27 | CASSRTGDQPQHF | TGTGCCAGCAGCCGGACAGGGGATCAGCCCCAGCATTTT
few | TRBJ2-7 | TRBD2 | TRBV10-1 | CASSEASGSSSYEQYF | TGCGCCAGCAGTGAGGCTAGCGGGTCTAGCTCCTACGAGCAGTACTTC
few | TRBJ1-1 | TRBD1 | TRBV2 | CAFSFHGGQGELMNTEAFF | TGTGCCTTCAGTTTTCATGGGGGACAGGGGGAACTCATGAACACTGAAGCTTTCTTT
few | TRBJ2-2 | NA | TRBV5-4 | CASSEDTYTGELFF | TGTGCCAGCAGCGAGGACACTTACACCGGGGAGCTGTTTTTT
many | TRBJ2-7 | NA | TRBV3-1 | CATRATGAYEQYF | TGTGCCACCAGGGCGACAGGCGCCTACGAGCAGTACTTC
few | TRBJ1-3 | TRBD1 | TRBV30 | CAWSVGQGANTIYF | TGTGCCTGGAGTGTAGGTCAGGGGGCCAACACCATATATTTT
many | TRBJ1-2 | TRBD1 | TRBV20-1 | CSAETPGQGTLHDGYTF | TGCAGTGCTGAAACGCCGGGACAGGGAACTTTGCACGATGGCTACACCTTC
many | TRBJ2-1 | NA | TRBV7-2 | CASWLGQGTSSYNEQFF | TGTGCCAGCTGGTTAGGGCAGGGAACAAGCTCCTACAATGAGCAGTTCTTC
many | TRBJ2-2 | NA | TRBV7-2 | CASSLGGRTGELFF | TGTGCCAGCAGCTTAGGTGGGCGCACCGGGGAGCTGTTTTTT
many | TRBJ2-1 | TRBD2 | TRBV2 | CASGGTSYNEQFF | TGTGCCAGCGGGGGGACTAGCTACAATGAGCAGTTCTTC
many | TRBJ2-7 | NA | TRBV6-6 | CASRPQSGYEQYF | TGTGCCAGCAGGCCACAATCGGGCTACGAGCAGTACTTC
many | TRBJ2-2 | NA | TRBV15 | CATNDPRAGTGELFF | TGTGCCACCAACGACCCTAGGGCGGGCACCGGGGAGCTGTTTTTT
many | TRBJ1-2 | NA | TRBV4-3 | CASSQLNQGDGYGYTF | TGCGCCAGCAGCCAATTAAACCAGGGAGACGGTTATGGCTACACCTTC
many | TRBJ2-1 | NA | TRBV29-1 | CSVPTSNEQFF | TGCAGCGTTCCTACTAGCAATGAGCAGTTCTTC
many | TRBJ2-7 | NA | TRBV7-2 | CASFLEPAGRVDEQYF | TGTGCCAGCTTCCTAGAACCCGCGGGACGGGTCGACGAGCAGTACTTC
many | TRBJ2-7 | NA | TRBV24-1 | CATSEPGAYEQYF | TGTGCCACCAGTGAACCAGGGGCCTACGAGCAGTACTTC
many | TRBJ1-5 | NA | TRBV12-3/TRBV12-4 | CASSQGPSNQPQHF | TGTGCCAGCAGCCAGGGACCTAGCAATCAGCCCCAGCATTTT
many | TRBJ2-5 | TRBD2 | TRBV7-6 | CAVTSGSEETQYF | TGTGCCGTGACTAGCGGGAGTGAGGAGACCCAGTACTTC
NA | TRBJ1-4 | TRBD1 | TRBV4-3 | CASSRTGDRGWEKLFF | TGCGCCAGCAGCCGCACTGGGGACAGGGGCTGGGAAAAACTGTTTTTT
few | TRBJ2-1 | TRBD1 | TRBV11-2 | CASSLDRDRGRLGGRIRVYNEQFF | TGTGCCAGCAGCTTAGATAGGGACAGGGGGCGGTTAGGCGGGAGGATTCGGGTTTACAATGAGCAGTTCTTC
many | TRBJ2-5 | NA | TRBV15 | CATSREFEETQYF | TGTGCCACCAGCAGAGAATTTGAAGAGACCCAGTACTTC
many | TRBJ2-3 | NA | TRBV2 | CASSEDRSTDTQYF | TGTGCCAGCAGTGAAGACCGAAGCACAGATACGCAGTATTTT
many | TRBJ2-7 | NA | TRBV20-1 | CSATSVTSYEQYF | TGCAGTGCGACCTCGGTGACATCCTACGAGCAGTACTTC
many | TRBJ2-2 | NA | TRBV12-5 | CASGLADGELFF | TGTGCTAGTGGTTTGGCGGACGGGGAGCTGTTTTTT
NA | TRBJ2-2 | NA | TRBV29-1 | CSAEEGLWQGTGELFF | TGCAGCGCTGAAGAGGGGCTTTGGCAGGGCACCGGGGAGCTGTTTTTT
few | TRBJ2-1 | NA | TRBV5-6 | CASSFSGPNEQFF | TGTGCCAGCAGCTTTTCGGGACCCAATGAGCAGTTCTTC
many | TRBJ2-7 | NA | TRBV19 | CASSSSGYEQYF | TGTGCCAGTAGTAGTTCGGGCTACGAGCAGTACTTC
many | TRBJ2-3 | TRBD2 | TRBV12-3/TRBV12-4 | CASSSWEGEADTQYF | TGTGCCAGCAGCTCCTGGGAGGGAGAAGCAGATACGCAGTATTTT
many | TRBJ2-7 | NA | TRBV19 | CASSPWDETYEQYF | TGTGCCAGCTCTCCCTGGGACGAGACCTACGAGCAGTACTTC
many | TRBJ2-1 | TRBD2 | TRBV4-1 | CASSQGGLAGGPDEQFF | TGCGCCAGCAGCCAAGGGGGCCTAGCGGGAGGCCCGGATGAGCAGTTCTTC
many | TRBJ2-1 | TRBD2 | TRBV2 | CASSTPGLAVLSYNEQFF | TGTGCCAGCAGTACCCCGGGACTAGCGGTCCTCTCCTACAATGAGCAGTTCTTC
many | TRBJ2-7 | TRBD2 | TRBV7-2 | CASSLTRTSGSYEQYF | TGTGCCAGCAGCTTAACCAGGACTAGCGGCTCCTACGAGCAGTACTTC
many | TRBJ2-3 | TRBD2 | TRBV29-1 | CSVEGEGLAGDTQYF | TGCAGCGTTGAGGGGGAGGGACTAGCGGGTGATACGCAGTATTTT
few | TRBJ2-5 | TRBD1 | TRBV5-6 | CASSHAGTGETQYF | TGTGCCAGCAGCCACGCCGGGACAGGGGAGACCCAGTACTTC
NA | TRBJ2-7 | NA | TRBV27 | CASSYHQGLRIGEQYF | TGTGCCAGCAGTTACCACCAAGGCCTGAGGATTGGTGAGCAGTACTTC
many | TRBJ1-5 | NA | TRBV28 | CASSPGLVYQPQHF | TGTGCCAGCAGTCCAGGGTTAGTTTATCAGCCCCAGCATTTT
many | TRBJ2-5 | NA | TRBV6-5 | CASSNPELFGETQYF | TGTGCCAGCAGTAACCCGGAACTATTCGGAGAGACCCAGTACTTC
many | TRBJ2-7 | TRBD2 | TRBV28 | CASRTPGLALLGSYEQYF | TGTGCCAGCAGAACACCGGGACTAGCGTTATTGGGATCCTACGAGCAGTACTTC
NA | TRBJ1-1 | NA | TRBV4-1 | CASSQDLNTEAFF | TGCGCCAGCAGCCAAGACCTTAACACTGAAGCTTTCTTT
many | TRBJ2-5 | TRBD2 | TRBV10-3 | CATGTSGSGETQYF | TGTGCCACTGGGACTAGCGGGAGCGGAGAGACCCAGTACTTC
many | TRBJ2-1 | TRBD2 | TRBV4-1 | CASSQDRLAGSYNEQFF | TGCGCCAGCAGCCAAGATCGGCTAGCGGGATCCTACAATGAGCAGTTCTTC
few | TRBJ2-7 | NA | TRBV15 | CATSSRRSRAEQYF | TGTGCCACCAGCAGTAGAAGGAGCCGGGCCGAGCAGTACTTC
many | TRBJ2-5 | NA | TRBV20-1 | CSARLAGQETQYF | TGCAGTGCTAGGTTGGCAGGTCAAGAGACCCAGTACTTC